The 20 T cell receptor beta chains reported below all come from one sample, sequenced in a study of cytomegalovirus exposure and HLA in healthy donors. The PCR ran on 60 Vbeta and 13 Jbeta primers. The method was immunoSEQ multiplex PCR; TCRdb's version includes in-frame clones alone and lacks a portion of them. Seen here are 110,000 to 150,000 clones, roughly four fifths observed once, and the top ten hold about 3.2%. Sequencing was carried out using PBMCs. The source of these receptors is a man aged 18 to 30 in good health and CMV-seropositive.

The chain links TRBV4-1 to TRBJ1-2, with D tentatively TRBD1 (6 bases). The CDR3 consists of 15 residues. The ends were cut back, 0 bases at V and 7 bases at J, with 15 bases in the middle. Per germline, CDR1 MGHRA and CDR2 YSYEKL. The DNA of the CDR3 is TGCGCCAGCAGCCAAGATCAGCAGGGGTTTTCTGGCTACACCTTC. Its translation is CASSQDQQGFSGYTF.

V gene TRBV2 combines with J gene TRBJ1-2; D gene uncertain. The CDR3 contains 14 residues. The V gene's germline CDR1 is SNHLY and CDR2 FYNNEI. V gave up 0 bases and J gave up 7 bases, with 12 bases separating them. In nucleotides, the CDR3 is TGTGCCAGCAGTGAAGCGGAAAGTTGGAGTGGCTACACCTTC. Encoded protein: CASSEAESWSGYTF. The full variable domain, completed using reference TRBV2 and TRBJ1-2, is EPEVTQTPSHQVTQMGQEVILRCVPISNHLYFYWYRQILGQKVEFLVSFYNNEISEKSEIFDDQFSVERPDGSNFTLKIRSTKLEDSAMYFCASSEAESWSGYTFGSGTRLTVV.

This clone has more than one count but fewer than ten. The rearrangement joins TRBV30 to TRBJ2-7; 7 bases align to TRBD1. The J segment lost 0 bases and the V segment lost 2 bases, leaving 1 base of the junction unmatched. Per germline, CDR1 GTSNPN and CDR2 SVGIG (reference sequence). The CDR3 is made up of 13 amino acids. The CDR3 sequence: CAWSRDSSYEQYF. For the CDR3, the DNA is TGTGCCTGGAGTCGGGACAGCTCCTACGAGCAGTACTTC.

CDR3 in amino acids: CASRQRGLGNTIYF. CDR3 coding DNA: TGTGCCAGCAGACAAAGGGGGCTTGGAAACACCATATATTTT. This chain connects TRBV5-6 to TRBJ1-3; the match to TRBD1 covers 7 bases. Germline CDR1 is SGHDT and CDR2 is YYEEEE. With 5 bases clipped from V and 3 bases from J, the junction kept 5 bases outside the gene matches. The CDR3 extends over 14 amino acids.

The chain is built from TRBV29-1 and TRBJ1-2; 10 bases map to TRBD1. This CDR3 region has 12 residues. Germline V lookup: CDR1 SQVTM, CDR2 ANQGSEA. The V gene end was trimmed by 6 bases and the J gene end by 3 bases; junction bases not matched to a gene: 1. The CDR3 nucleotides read TGCAGCGTGGGGACAGGGGACTATGGCTACACCTTC. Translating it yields CSVGTGDYGYTF.

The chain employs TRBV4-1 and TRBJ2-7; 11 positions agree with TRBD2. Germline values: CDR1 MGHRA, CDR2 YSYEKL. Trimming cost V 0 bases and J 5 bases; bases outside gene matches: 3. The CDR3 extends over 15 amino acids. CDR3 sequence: CASSQEASGRNEQYF. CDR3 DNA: TGCGCCAGCAGCCAAGAGGCTAGCGGGAGGAACGAGCAGTACTTC.

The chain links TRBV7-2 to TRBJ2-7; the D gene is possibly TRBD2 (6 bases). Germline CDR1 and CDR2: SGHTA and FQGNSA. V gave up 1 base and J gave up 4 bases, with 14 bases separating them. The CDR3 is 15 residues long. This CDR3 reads CASSLEGLARYEQYF. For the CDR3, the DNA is TGTGCCAGCAGCTTAGAAGGTCTAGCGAGATACGAGCAGTACTTC.

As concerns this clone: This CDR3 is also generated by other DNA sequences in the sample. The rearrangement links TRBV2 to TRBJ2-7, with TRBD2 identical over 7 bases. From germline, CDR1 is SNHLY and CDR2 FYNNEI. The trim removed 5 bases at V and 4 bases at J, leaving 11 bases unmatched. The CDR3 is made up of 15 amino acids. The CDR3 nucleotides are TGTGCCAGCAGTAAGAGGGTCCTAGCGGTTTACGAGCAGTACTTC. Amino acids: CASSKRVLAVYEQYF.

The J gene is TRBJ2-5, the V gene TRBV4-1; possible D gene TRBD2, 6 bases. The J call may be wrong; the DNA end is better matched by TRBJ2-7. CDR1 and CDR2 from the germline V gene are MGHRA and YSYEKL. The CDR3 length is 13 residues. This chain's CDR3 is CASSERVSYEQYF. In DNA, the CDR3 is TGCGCCAGCAGCGAGCGGGTTTCCTACGAGCAGTACTTC.

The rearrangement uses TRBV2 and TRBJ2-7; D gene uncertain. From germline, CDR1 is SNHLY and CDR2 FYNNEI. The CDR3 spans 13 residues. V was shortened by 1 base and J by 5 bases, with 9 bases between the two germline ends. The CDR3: CASSEDRSHEQYF. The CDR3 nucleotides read TGTGCCAGCAGTGAAGATCGGTCCCACGAGCAGTACTTC.

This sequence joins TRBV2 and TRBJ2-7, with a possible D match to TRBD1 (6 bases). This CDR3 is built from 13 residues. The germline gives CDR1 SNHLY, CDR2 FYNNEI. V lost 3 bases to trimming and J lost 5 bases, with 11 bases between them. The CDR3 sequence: CASSDQGIDEQYF. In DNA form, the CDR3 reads TGTGCCAGCAGTGACCAGGGGATCGACGAGCAGTACTTC. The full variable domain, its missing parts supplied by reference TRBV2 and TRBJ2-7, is EPEVTQTPSHQVTQMGQEVILRCVPISNHLYFYWYRQILGQKVEFLVSFYNNEISEKSEIFDDQFSVERPDGSNFTLKIRSTKLEDSAMYFCASSDQGIDEQYFGPGTRLTVT.

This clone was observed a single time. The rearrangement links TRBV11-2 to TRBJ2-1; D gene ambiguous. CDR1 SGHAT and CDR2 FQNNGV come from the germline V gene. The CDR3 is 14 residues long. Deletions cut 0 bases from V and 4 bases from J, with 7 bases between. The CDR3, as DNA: TGTGCCAGCAGCTTAGACGCGAGGTACAATGAGCAGTTCTTC. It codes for CASSLDARYNEQFF.

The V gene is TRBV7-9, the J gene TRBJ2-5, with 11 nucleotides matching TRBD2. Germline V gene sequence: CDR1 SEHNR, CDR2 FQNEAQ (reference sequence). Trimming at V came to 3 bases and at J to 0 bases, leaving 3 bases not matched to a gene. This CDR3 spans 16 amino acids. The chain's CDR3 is CASSFRTSGHQETQYF. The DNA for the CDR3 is TGTGCCAGCAGCTTTCGGACTAGCGGGCACCAAGAGACCCAGTACTTC.

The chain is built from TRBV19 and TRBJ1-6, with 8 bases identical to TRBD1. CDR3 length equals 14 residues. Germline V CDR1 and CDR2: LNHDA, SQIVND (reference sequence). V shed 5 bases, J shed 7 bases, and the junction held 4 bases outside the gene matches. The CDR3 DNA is TGTGCCAGTAGTTGGGGACAGGAAAATTCACCCCTCCACTTT. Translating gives CASSWGQENSPLHF.

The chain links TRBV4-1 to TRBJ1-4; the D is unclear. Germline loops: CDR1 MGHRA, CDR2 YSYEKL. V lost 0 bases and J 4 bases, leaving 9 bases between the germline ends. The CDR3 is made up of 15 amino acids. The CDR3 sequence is CASSQEGRLNEKLFF. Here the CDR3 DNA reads TGCGCCAGCAGCCAAGAGGGCAGGCTTAATGAAAAACTGTTTTTT.

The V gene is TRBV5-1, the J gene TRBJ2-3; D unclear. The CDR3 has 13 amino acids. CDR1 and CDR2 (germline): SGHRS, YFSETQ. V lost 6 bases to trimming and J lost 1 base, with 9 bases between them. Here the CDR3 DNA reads TGCGCCAGCAATGGCGGAGGCACAGATACGCAGTATTTT. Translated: CASNGGGTDTQYF.

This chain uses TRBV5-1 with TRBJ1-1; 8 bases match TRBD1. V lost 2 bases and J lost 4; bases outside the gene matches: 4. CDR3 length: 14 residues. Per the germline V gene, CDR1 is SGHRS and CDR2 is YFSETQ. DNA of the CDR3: TGCGCCAGCAGCTTACAGGGGGACGGCACTGAAGCTTTCTTT. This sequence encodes CASSLQGDGTEAFF.

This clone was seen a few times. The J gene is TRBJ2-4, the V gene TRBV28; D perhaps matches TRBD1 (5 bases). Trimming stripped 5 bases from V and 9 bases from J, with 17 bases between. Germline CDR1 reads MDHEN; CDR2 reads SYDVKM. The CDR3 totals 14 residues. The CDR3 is CASSPQGRDCIQYF. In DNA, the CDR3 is TGTGCCAGCAGTCCGCAGGGAAGGGATTGCATTCAGTACTTC.

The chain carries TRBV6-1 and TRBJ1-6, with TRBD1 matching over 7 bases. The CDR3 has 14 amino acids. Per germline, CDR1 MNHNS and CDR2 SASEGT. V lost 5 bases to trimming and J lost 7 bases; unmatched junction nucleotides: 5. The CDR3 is CASSPRTGNSPLHF. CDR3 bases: TGTGCCAGCAGTCCCCGGACAGGCAATTCACCCCTCCACTTT.

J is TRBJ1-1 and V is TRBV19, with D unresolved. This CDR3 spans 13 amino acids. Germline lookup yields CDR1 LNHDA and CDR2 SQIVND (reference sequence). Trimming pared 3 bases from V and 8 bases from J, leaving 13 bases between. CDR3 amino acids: CASSILPGVEAFF. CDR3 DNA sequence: TGTGCCAGTAGTATTTTGCCGGGAGTAGAAGCTTTCTTT.